These T cell receptor beta chains were read from a single sample in a study of cytomegalovirus exposure and HLA in healthy donors. The protocol was immunoSEQ multiplex PCR, while the TCRdb copy is restricted to in-frame clones and leaves out a portion. Counted here are around 92,000 clones, over 75% occurring once; the ten biggest clones make up around 3.6%. Sequencing was performed on PBMCs. These receptors were taken from a female donor in good health and CMV-seropositive. Each CDR3 is given with its conserved first and last residue. The D gene is left open where the match is weak. Only part of the rows carry a size: once, few, many, or a class if the clone is expanded.

TRBV7-2	NA	TRBD2	TRBJ2-2	CASSRTSRSGELFF	TGTGCCAGCAGCAGGACTAGTCGGAGCGGGGAGCTGTTTTTT
TRBV10-3	NA	TRBD2	TRBJ2-7	CAISESGFEREGRKYF	TGTGCCATCAGTGAGTCAGGTTTCGAGCGGGAGGGCCGAAAGTACTTC
TRBV9	NA	NA	TRBJ2-7	CASSVGASTYEQYF	TGTGCCAGCAGCGTAGGAGCCTCAACCTACGAGCAGTACTTC
TRBV29-1	few	TRBD1	TRBJ2-2	CWGTGANTGELFF	TGCTGGGGGACAGGAGCGAACACCGGGGAGCTGTTTTTT
TRBV27	NA	NA	TRBJ1-2	CASSWRENYGYTF	TGTGCCAGCAGTTGGAGGGAGAACTATGGCTACACCTTC
TRBV15	once	TRBD2	TRBJ2-1	CATSRDQRGGRNEQFF	TGTGCCACCAGCAGAGACCAGCGGGGGGGCCGCAATGAGCAGTTCTTC
TRBV5-6	NA	TRBD1	TRBJ2-6	CASSRGQGQYGGANVLTF	TGTGCCAGCAGCCGGGGACAGGGGCAGTATGGTGGGGCCAACGTCCTGACTTTC
TRBV7-2	NA	NA	TRBJ1-4	CASSLAGGSTNEKLFF	TGTGCCAGCAGCTTAGCCGGAGGCTCAACTAATGAAAAACTGTTTTTT
TRBV7-9	NA	TRBD1	TRBJ1-2	CASSPTSGGDRNYGYTF	TGTGCCAGCAGCCCGACATCAGGGGGCGACCGGAACTATGGCTACACCTTC
TRBV27	NA	NA	TRBJ2-4	CASSLTWGQAKNIQYF	TGTGCCAGCAGTTTGACCTGGGGACAAGCCAAAAACATTCAGTACTTC
TRBV30	NA	NA	TRBJ1-4	CAWSVTGGREKLFF	TGTGCCTGGAGTGTAACGGGGGGCAGGGAAAAACTGTTTTTT
TRBV5-1	NA	NA	TRBJ2-5	CASSFYGQQETQYF	TGCGCCAGCAGCTTTTATGGACAGCAAGAGACCCAGTACTTC
TRBV9	few	NA	TRBJ2-2	CASSAAQAGELFF	TGTGCCAGCAGCGCCGCGCAGGCCGGGGAGCTGTTTTTT
TRBV7-8	NA	TRBD2	TRBJ2-1	CASSSGLAGELSYNEQFF	TGTGCCAGCAGCTCGGGACTAGCGGGGGAACTATCCTACAATGAGCAGTTCTTC
TRBV9	NA	TRBD2	TRBJ2-1	CASSGSSGYNEQFF	TGTGCCAGCAGCGGTTCTAGCGGTTACAATGAGCAGTTCTTC
TRBV6-1	NA	TRBD1	TRBJ1-1	CASSVNRGPNTEAFF	TGTGCCAGCAGTGTAAACAGGGGACCGAACACTGAAGCTTTCTTT
TRBV19	few	TRBD1	TRBJ1-1	CASTPRGQLANTEAFF	TGTGCCAGTACCCCGAGGGGGCAGTTGGCGAACACTGAAGCTTTCTTT
TRBV5-8	NA	NA	TRBJ2-4	CAGWTILAKNIQYF	TGTGCCGGGTGGACAATTCTAGCCAAAAACATTCAGTACTTC
TRBV6-6	few	TRBD1	TRBJ1-5	CASTAPTGGNQPQHF	TGTGCCAGCACCGCCCCCACAGGGGGGAACCAGCCCCAGCATTTT
TRBV7-6	NA	NA	TRBJ1-2	CASSLGLSASPDYGYTF	TGTGCCAGCAGCCTCGGACTGAGTGCTAGCCCTGACTATGGCTACACCTTC
TRBV6-1	NA	TRBD1	TRBJ2-7	CASSERGPYEQYF	TGTGCCAGCAGTGAAAGGGGGCCCTACGAGCAGTACTTC
TRBV19	NA	NA	TRBJ1-3	CASSIGGRSSGNTIYF	TGTGCCAGTAGTATAGGTGGCAGATCCTCTGGAAACACCATATATTTT
TRBV4-2	NA	NA	TRBJ1-1	CASSQVAEGGMNTEAFF	TGTGCCAGCAGCCAGGTGGCGGAAGGTGGAATGAACACTGAAGCTTTCTTT
TRBV5-4	once	TRBD1	TRBJ1-2	CASSLRQGNYGYTF	TGTGCCAGCAGCTTGAGACAGGGGAACTATGGCTACACCTTC
TRBV6-4	NA	TRBD1	TRBJ2-4	CASSDSAGGVHIQYF	TGTGCCAGCAGTGACTCCGCAGGGGGCGTGCACATTCAGTACTTC
TRBV5-1	NA	NA	TRBJ2-5	CASSVLGGLETQYF	TGCGCCAGCAGCGTGCTCGGGGGACTTGAGACCCAGTACTTC
TRBV30	NA	TRBD1	TRBJ1-2	CAWGPGTAANYGYTF	TGTGCCTGGGGACCCGGGACAGCAGCTAACTATGGCTACACCTTC
TRBV2	NA	TRBD1	TRBJ1-2	CASDRGHGYTF	TGTGCCAGCGACAGGGGCCATGGCTACACCTTC
TRBV19	once	TRBD1	TRBJ1-4	CASTRTGREKLFF	TGTGCCAGTACCCGGACAGGAAGGGAAAAACTGTTTTTT
TRBV10-2	NA	NA	TRBJ2-7	CATLGATYEQYF	TGCGCCACCCTAGGGGCGACCTACGAGCAGTACTTC
TRBV7-9	once	TRBD1	TRBJ2-1	CASRPGQEPEQFF	TGTGCCAGCAGGCCGGGACAGGAACCTGAGCAGTTCTTC
TRBV5-1	NA	TRBD1	TRBJ2-7	CASSGGQGAYEQYF	TGCGCCAGCAGCGGGGGACAGGGGGCGTACGAGCAGTACTTC
TRBV28	NA	NA	TRBJ1-1	CASRGGLPPLLAFF	TGTGCCAGCAGGGGGGGACTTCCCCCCTTGTTAGCTTTCTTT
TRBV25-1	once	NA	TRBJ2-1	CASSGWGVYNEQFF	TGTGCCAGCAGTGGATGGGGGGTCTACAATGAGCAGTTCTTC
TRBV2	NA	TRBD2	TRBJ2-1	CASRGTSGVVCGQFF	TGTGCCAGCAGGGGGACTAGCGGGGTGGTCTGTGGGCAGTTCTTC
TRBV19	NA	TRBD1	TRBJ1-2	CASSMKGQGVYGYTF	TGTGCCAGTAGTATGAAAGGACAGGGAGTCTATGGCTACACCTTC
TRBV5-8	NA	NA	TRBJ2-7	CASSLLGITYEQYF	TGTGCCAGCAGCTTGTTGGGCATAACCTACGAGCAGTACTTC
TRBV7-9	NA	TRBD2	TRBJ2-3	CASSFASGRETDTQYF	TGTGCCAGCAGCTTTGCGAGCGGGAGAGAGACAGATACGCAGTATTTT
TRBV28	once	TRBD1	TRBJ2-2	CASSSGQGVTGELFF	TGTGCCAGCAGTTCGGGACAGGGGGTTACCGGGGAGCTGTTTTTT
TRBV7-9	NA	TRBD2	TRBJ2-5	CASSGASGMLGETQYF	TGTGCCAGCAGCGGGGCTAGCGGGATGCTTGGGGAGACCCAGTACTTC
TRBV5-1	NA	NA	TRBJ1-1	CASSLGVKATEAFF	TGCGCCAGCAGCTTAGGGGTTAAGGCCACTGAAGCTTTCTTT
TRBV6-1	NA	TRBD1	TRBJ1-4	CASSGGWQLTGGDSWEKLFF	TGTGCCAGCAGTGGTGGGTGGCAGCTGACAGGGGGCGATAGTTGGGAAAAACTGTTTTTT
TRBV19	NA	NA	TRBJ1-1	CASRRGGTEAFF	TGTGCCAGTAGACGGGGGGGCACTGAAGCTTTCTTT
TRBV30	NA	TRBD1	TRBJ1-3	CAWSVGTGAGGNTIYF	TGTGCCTGGAGTGTCGGAACAGGGGCAGGAGGAAACACCATATATTTT
TRBV7-6	NA	TRBD2	TRBJ2-2	CASSPTVAGGAGELFF	TGTGCCAGCAGCCCCACGGTAGCGGGAGGCGCCGGGGAGCTGTTTTTT
TRBV6-5	NA	NA	TRBJ2-2	CASSYWDTYTGELFF	TGTGCCAGCAGTTACTGGGACACTTACACCGGGGAGCTGTTTTTT
TRBV5-1	NA	TRBD1	TRBJ2-7	CASSLGAGQGRYEQYF	TGCGCCAGCAGCTTGGGAGCGGGACAGGGTCGATACGAGCAGTACTTC
TRBV6-6	NA	NA	TRBJ1-1	CASSYPRQASNTEAFF	TGTGCCAGCAGTTACCCCAGACAGGCAAGTAACACTGAAGCTTTCTTT
TRBV7-2	NA	TRBD2	TRBJ2-7	CASSPGAGGSYEQYF	TGTGCCAGCAGCCCCGGGGCGGGGGGCTCCTACGAGCAGTACTTC
TRBV5-1	NA	NA	TRBJ1-1	CASSPFGDPNTEAFF	TGCGCCAGCAGCCCATTCGGGGATCCGAACACTGAAGCTTTCTTT
TRBV27	NA	TRBD1	TRBJ1-2	CASSFDREGYTF	TGTGCCAGCAGTTTTGACAGGGAAGGCTACACCTTC
TRBV21-1	NA	NA	TRBJ2-1	CASSKVRTGGSYNEQFF	TGTGCCAGCAGCAAAGTGCGGACAGGGGGATCCTACAATGAGCAGTTCTTC
TRBV4-1	once	TRBD1	TRBJ2-1	CASSFRDRVANEQFF	TGCGCCAGCAGTTTCCGGGACAGGGTGGCCAATGAGCAGTTCTTC
TRBV28	NA	TRBD1	TRBJ1-3	CASSEPTGTGNTIYF	TGTGCCAGCAGTGAGCCGACAGGGACTGGAAACACCATATATTTT
TRBV30	NA	TRBD2	TRBJ2-1	CAWSGTSGNYNEQFF	TGTGCCTGGAGTGGAACTAGCGGGAACTACAATGAGCAGTTCTTC
TRBV6-4	NA	TRBD1	TRBJ1-2	CASSDRSRGRAYGYTF	TGTGCCAGCAGTGACCGCTCCAGGGGGCGAGCCTATGGCTACACCTTC
TRBV11-2	NA	NA	TRBJ2-1	CASSPFRNYNEQFF	TGTGCCAGCAGCCCCTTCAGGAATTACAATGAGCAGTTCTTC
TRBV27	NA	NA	TRBJ1-3	CASSASGTGGNTIYF	TGTGCCAGCAGTGCATCAGGGACTGGTGGAAACACCATATATTTT